The rows below give T cell receptor beta chains drawn from one sample of a study of blood T cells in healthy people across ages. TCRdb reanalysed the 5' RACE reads using MiXCR and keeps one entry per CDR3 protein. This table holds some 1,000,000 distinct CDR3 sequences, almost 25% found once. The same specimen was also included in a second study, on T cells of mothers and their children.

Sequencing was done on a sample of blood. These receptors originate from a girl aged 2 to 10 in good health. Each CDR3 is given with its conserved first and last residue. A D gene is named only where the DNA matches it firmly. Expanded clones are given a class, and other clones once, few, many or no size at all.

D	V	size	J	CDR3	DNA
TRBD2	TRBV11-2	NA	TRBJ2-7	CASSPRSSGGPHEQYF	TGTGCCAGCAGCCCCCGGTCGTCGGGAGGGCCTCATGAGCAGTACTTC
NA	TRBV2	NA	TRBJ2-7	CASSITDGTYEQYF	TGTGCCAGCAGTATTACCGACGGGACCTACGAGCAGTACTTC
NA	TRBV6-1	NA	TRBJ2-1	CASSERTGGYNEQFF	TGTGCCAGCAGTGAACGGACGGGCGGGTACAATGAGCAGTTCTTC
NA	TRBV11-2	NA	TRBJ2-7	CASSAEGRFYEQYF	TGTGCCAGCAGCGCGGAGGGGCGGTTCTACGAGCAGTACTTC
TRBD1	TRBV7-9	NA	TRBJ2-3	CASSSRQGVDTQYF	TGTGCCAGCAGCTCCAGACAGGGGGTAGATACGCAGTATTTT
NA	TRBV7-2	few	TRBJ2-1	CASSPMGQYNEQFF	TGTGCCAGCAGCCCGATGGGGCAGTACAATGAGCAGTTCTTC
NA	TRBV27	NA	TRBJ2-1	CASSKHYNEQFF	TGTGCCAGCAGTAAACATTACAATGAGCAGTTCTTC
NA	TRBV4-1	few	TRBJ2-3	CASSEGVPTDTQYF	TGCGCCAGCAGCGAAGGGGTTCCCACAGATACGCAGTATTTT
NA	TRBV29-1	few	TRBJ1-2	CSVDTGRNGGYTF	TGCAGCGTTGATACAGGACGGAACGGAGGCTACACCTTC
NA	TRBV7-9	NA	TRBJ2-4	CASSLGPQEDQKKNIQYF	TGTGCCAGCAGCTTAGGTCCACAGGAGGACCAAAAGAAAAACATTCAGTACTTC
NA	TRBV7-2	NA	TRBJ2-3	CASSLRTLSTDTQYF	TGTGCCAGCAGCTTACGGACACTGAGCACAGATACGCAGTATTTT
NA	TRBV7-8	few	TRBJ1-3	CASSSGPGTGNTIYF	TGTGCCAGCAGCTCCGGTCCCGGGACTGGAAACACCATATATTTT
NA	TRBV9	NA	TRBJ1-6	CASSVVTNSPLHF	TGTGCCAGCAGCGTAGTAACCAATTCACCCCTCCACTTT
NA	TRBV11-3	NA	TRBJ2-5	CASSLEGDETQYF	TGTGCCAGCAGCTTAGAAGGGGATGAGACCCAGTACTTC
NA	TRBV6-2/TRBV6-3	NA	TRBJ1-1	CASSHPKLAGTAFF	TGTGCCAGCAGTCACCCCAAGCTGGCAGGGACAGCTTTCTTT
NA	TRBV28	few	TRBJ2-7	CASTPFSSRSYEQYF	TGTGCCAGCACCCCTTTTTCCTCCCGAAGCTACGAGCAGTACTTC
NA	TRBV27	NA	TRBJ2-5	CASSSRRPGPTIYF	TGTGCCAGCAGTTCCCGAAGACCGGGACCGACCATCTACTTC
TRBD2	TRBV10-1	few	TRBJ2-7	CASNLISGRTSYEQYF	TGCGCCAGCAACCTTATTAGCGGGAGGACTTCCTACGAGCAGTACTTC
TRBD1	TRBV20-1	NA	TRBJ1-6	CSARTGGASYNSPLHF	TGCAGTGCTCGTACAGGGGGCGCGTCCTATAATTCACCCCTCCACTTT
NA	TRBV6-2/TRBV6-3	NA	TRBJ2-4	CASSIVPIGKNIQYF	TGTGCCAGCAGCATCGTACCTATAGGCAAAAACATTCAGTACTTC
NA	TRBV21-1	NA	TRBJ2-3	CASSKSRDRVSTDTQYF	TGTGCCAGCAGCAAAAGTCGGGACAGGGTGAGCACAGATACGCAGTATTTT
TRBD2	TRBV20-1	few	TRBJ2-1	CSARTRSGGSYYEQFF	TGCAGTGCAAGGACCCGGAGCGGGGGGTCTTACTATGAGCAGTTCTTC
TRBD1	TRBV12-3/TRBV12-4	NA	TRBJ1-2	CASSLGQGISYGYTF	TGTGCCAGCAGTTTAGGACAGGGAATCAGCTATGGCTACACCTTC
NA	TRBV7-9	few	TRBJ1-1	CASSNEESDGNTEAFF	TGTGCCAGCAGCAATGAGGAGTCGGACGGGAACACTGAAGCTTTCTTT
NA	TRBV29-1	few	TRBJ2-7	CSVEARLQGFRVEQYF	TGCAGCGTTGAAGCCCGCTTACAGGGTTTTAGGGTCGAGCAGTACTTC
NA	TRBV12-3/TRBV12-4	NA	TRBJ2-5	CASNHAPTSQETQYF	TGTGCCAGCAATCACGCCCCGACTAGCCAAGAGACCCAGTACTTC
NA	TRBV14	many	TRBJ2-5	CASSPTYQETQYF	TGTGCCAGCAGCCCTACCTACCAAGAGACCCAGTACTTC
NA	TRBV12-3/TRBV12-4	NA	TRBJ1-5	CASSFMSSTQPQHF	TGTGCCAGCAGTTTCATGTCGTCTACCCAGCCCCAGCATTTT
NA	TRBV18	NA	TRBJ2-2	CASSDLTTNTGELFF	TGTGCCAGCTCAGACCTCACCACGAACACCGGGGAGCTGTTTTTT
NA	TRBV10-3	NA	TRBJ2-7	CAISEGPDGSYEQYF	TGTGCCATCAGTGAGGGCCCGGACGGATCCTACGAGCAGTACTTC
NA	TRBV6-1	NA	TRBJ2-7	CASPDGEGAYEQYF	TGTGCCAGCCCCGACGGGGAAGGCGCCTACGAGCAGTACTTC
TRBD2	TRBV20-1	NA	TRBJ2-1	CSARALAGYNEQFF	TGCAGTGCTAGAGCTCTAGCGGGTTACAATGAGCAGTTCTTC
NA	TRBV5-1	NA	TRBJ2-1	CASSLGQEEYNEQFF	TGCGCCAGCAGCTTGGGACAGGAGGAATACAATGAGCAGTTCTTC
TRBD1	TRBV24-1	NA	TRBJ2-1	CATSDLPGQGPDEQFF	TGTGCCACCAGTGACCTCCCGGGACAGGGGCCCGATGAGCAGTTCTTC
TRBD2	TRBV7-9	few	TRBJ2-2	CASSGVAGVRELFF	TGTGCCAGCAGCGGGGTAGCGGGAGTCCGGGAGCTGTTTTTT
TRBD2	TRBV28	few	TRBJ2-7	CASSSSGTSGGFRNEQYF	TGTGCCAGCAGTTCTTCCGGGACTAGCGGGGGGTTTAGAAACGAGCAGTACTTC
TRBD2	TRBV28	few	TRBJ2-1	CASSRGLAGGPSNEQFF	TGTGCCAGCAGCCGCGGACTAGCGGGAGGACCTAGCAATGAGCAGTTCTTC
NA	TRBV5-1	few	TRBJ2-2	CASSWGSENTGELFF	TGCGCCAGCAGCTGGGGTAGCGAGAACACCGGGGAGCTGTTTTTT
TRBD2	TRBV4-2	NA	TRBJ2-5	CASSRGRSGTQETQYF	TGTGCCAGCAGCCGAGGTCGGAGCGGGACTCAAGAGACCCAGTACTTC
NA	TRBV6-6	few	TRBJ1-1	CATLKGEAFF	TGTGCCACCCTAAAAGGTGAAGCTTTCTTT
NA	TRBV14	few	TRBJ1-1	CASSQDRQKAFF	TGTGCCAGCAGCCAAGATCGACAGAAAGCTTTCTTT
NA	TRBV7-9	NA	TRBJ2-3	CASRGLTDTQYF	TGTGCCAGCAGGGGACTTACAGATACGCAGTATTTT
NA	TRBV7-9	NA	TRBJ2-1	CASSLSAIYEQFF	TGTGCCAGCAGCTTATCTGCTATCTATGAGCAGTTCTTC
NA	TRBV6-2/TRBV6-3	NA	TRBJ1-1	CASSPAALPIDMNTEAFF	TGTGCCAGCAGCCCCGCCGCGCTACCAATTGACATGAACACTGAAGCTTTCTTT
NA	TRBV12-3/TRBV12-4	few	TRBJ1-1	CASSLIDLMNTEAFF	TGTGCCAGCAGTTTAATTGACTTAATGAACACTGAAGCTTTCTTT
NA	TRBV29-1	NA	TRBJ1-1	CSVGRLLNTEAFF	TGCAGCGTTGGTCGACTGCTGAACACTGAAGCTTTCTTT
NA	TRBV25-1	NA	TRBJ1-1	CASSEFLNTEAFF	TGTGCCAGCAGTGAATTCCTGAACACTGAAGCTTTCTTT
NA	TRBV29-1	NA	TRBJ1-4	CSGTKGIEEKLFF	TGCAGCGGTACGAAAGGGATCGAGGAAAAACTGTTTTTT
NA	TRBV12-3/TRBV12-4	NA	TRBJ1-6	CASKLLDSPLHF	TGTGCCAGCAAGTTACTCGATTCACCCCTCCACTTT
TRBD1	TRBV6-5	NA	TRBJ1-2	CATRDRGTYGYTF	TGTGCCACTCGGGACAGGGGGACCTATGGCTACACCTTC
NA	TRBV7-9	NA	TRBJ2-5	CASEIGSNQETQYF	TGTGCCAGCGAAATAGGGAGTAACCAAGAGACCCAGTACTTC
NA	TRBV10-3	few	TRBJ2-7	CAISLGGTYEQYF	TGTGCCATCAGTCTCGGGGGAACTTACGAGCAGTACTTC
NA	TRBV28	few	TRBJ2-1	CASSFNAELNEQFF	TGTGCCAGCAGTTTTAACGCGGAGTTAAATGAGCAGTTCTTC
NA	TRBV15	NA	TRBJ1-3	CATGREYSSGNTIYF	TGTGCCACCGGCCGAGAGTACAGCTCTGGAAACACCATATATTTT
NA	TRBV7-9	few	TRBJ1-4	CASRGRNNEKLFF	TGTGCCAGCAGGGGGCGGAATAATGAAAAACTGTTTTTT
NA	TRBV25-1	NA	TRBJ1-2	CASSDQVYGYTF	TGTGCCAGCAGTGACCAGGTTTATGGCTACACCTTC
NA	TRBV14	few	TRBJ1-4	CASSQDMGKLFF	TGTGCCAGCAGCCAAGATATGGGAAAACTGTTTTTT
NA	TRBV12-3/TRBV12-4	NA	TRBJ2-5	CASSWQYQETQYF	TGTGCCAGCAGTTGGCAGTACCAAGAGACCCAGTACTTC
TRBD1	TRBV6-5	NA	TRBJ2-1	CASTPGQGRNEQFF	TGTGCCAGCACTCCGGGACAGGGGAGGAATGAGCAGTTCTTC
TRBD2	TRBV5-1	few	TRBJ2-7	CASSPGTNYYEQYF	TGCGCCAGCAGCCCAGGGACTAATTACTACGAGCAGTACTTC